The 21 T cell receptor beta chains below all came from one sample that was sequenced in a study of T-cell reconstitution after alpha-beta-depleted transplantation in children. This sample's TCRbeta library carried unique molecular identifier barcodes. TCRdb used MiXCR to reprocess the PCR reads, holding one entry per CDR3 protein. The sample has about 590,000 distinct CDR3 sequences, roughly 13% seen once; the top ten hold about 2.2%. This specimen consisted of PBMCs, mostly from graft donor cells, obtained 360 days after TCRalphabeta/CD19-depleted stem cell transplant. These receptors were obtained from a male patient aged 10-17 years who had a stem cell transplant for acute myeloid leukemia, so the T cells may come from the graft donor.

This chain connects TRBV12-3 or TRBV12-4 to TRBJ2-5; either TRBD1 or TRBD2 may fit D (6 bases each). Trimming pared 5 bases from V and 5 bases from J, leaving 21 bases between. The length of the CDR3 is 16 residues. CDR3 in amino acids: CASSPQFTGTGETQYF. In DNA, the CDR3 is TGTGCCAGCAGTCCTCAGTTTACAGGGACTGGGGAGACCCAGTACTTC.

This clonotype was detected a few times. CDR3 sequence: CASSPPTRNYEQYF. The CDR3 coding sequence is TGTGCCAGCTCACCACCTACCAGGAACTACGAGCAGTACTTC. The chain combines TRBV18 with TRBJ2-7; D is undetermined. The CDR3 is made up of 14 amino acids. V shed 0 bases and J shed 3 bases, with 9 bases lying between them. Germline CDR1 KGHSH, CDR2 LQKENI.

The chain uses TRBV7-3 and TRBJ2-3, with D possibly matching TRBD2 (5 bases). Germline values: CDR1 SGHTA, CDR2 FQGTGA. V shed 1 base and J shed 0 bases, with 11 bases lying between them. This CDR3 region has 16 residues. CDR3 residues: CASSLSSGTSTDTQYF. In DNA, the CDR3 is TGTGCCAGCAGCTTAAGTTCGGGAACTAGCACAGATACGCAGTATTTT. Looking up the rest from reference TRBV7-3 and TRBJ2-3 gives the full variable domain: GAGVSQTPSNKVTEKGKYVELRCDPISGHTALYWYRQSLGQGPEFLIYFQGTGAADDSGLPNDRFFAVRPEGSVSTLKIQRTERGDSAVYLCASSLSSGTSTDTQYFGPGTRLTVL.

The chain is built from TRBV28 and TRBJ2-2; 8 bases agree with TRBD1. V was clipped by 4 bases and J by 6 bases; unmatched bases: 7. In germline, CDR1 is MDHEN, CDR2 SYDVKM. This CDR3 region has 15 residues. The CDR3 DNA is TGTGCCAGCAGTTCGCTCAGGGGGCACGCCGGGGAGCTGTTTTTT. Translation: CASSSLRGHAGELFF.

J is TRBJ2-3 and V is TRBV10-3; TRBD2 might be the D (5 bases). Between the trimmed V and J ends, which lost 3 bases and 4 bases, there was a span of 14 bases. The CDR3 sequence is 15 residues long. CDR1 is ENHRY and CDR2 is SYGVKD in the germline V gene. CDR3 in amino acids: CAISDWDRGSDTQYF. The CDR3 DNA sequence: TGTGCCATCAGTGACTGGGATCGGGGATCAGATACGCAGTATTTT.

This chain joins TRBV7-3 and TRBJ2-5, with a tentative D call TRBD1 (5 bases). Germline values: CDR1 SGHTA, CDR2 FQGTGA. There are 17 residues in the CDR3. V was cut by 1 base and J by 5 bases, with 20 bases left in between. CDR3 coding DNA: TGTGCCAGCAGCTTAAGTGGAAAGGGGTCCTCTTGGGAGACCCAGTACTTC. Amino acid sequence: CASSLSGKGSSWETQYF.

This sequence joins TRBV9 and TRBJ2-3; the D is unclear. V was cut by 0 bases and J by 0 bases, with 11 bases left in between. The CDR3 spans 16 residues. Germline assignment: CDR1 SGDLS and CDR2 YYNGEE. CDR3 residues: CASSVAGVESTDTQYF. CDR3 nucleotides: TGTGCCAGCAGCGTAGCTGGGGTAGAAAGCACAGATACGCAGTATTTT.

The CDR3 sequence: CASSPRLAHEQYF. Here the CDR3 DNA reads TGTGCCAGCTCTCCCAGGCTAGCCCACGAGCAGTACTTC. This sequence joins TRBV6-1 and TRBJ2-7, with a tentative D call TRBD2 (5 bases). Between the trimmed V and J ends, which lost 8 bases and 5 bases, there was a span of 16 bases. CDR1 and CDR2 (germline): MNHNS, SASEGT. The CDR3 covers 13 residues.

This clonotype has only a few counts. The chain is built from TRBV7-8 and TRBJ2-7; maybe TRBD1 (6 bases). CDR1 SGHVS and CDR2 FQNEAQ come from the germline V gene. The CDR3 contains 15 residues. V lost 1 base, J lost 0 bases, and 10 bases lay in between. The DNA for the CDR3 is TGTGCCAGCAGCTTAGTAAGGACAGTCTCCTACGAGCAGTACTTC. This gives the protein CASSLVRTVSYEQYF.

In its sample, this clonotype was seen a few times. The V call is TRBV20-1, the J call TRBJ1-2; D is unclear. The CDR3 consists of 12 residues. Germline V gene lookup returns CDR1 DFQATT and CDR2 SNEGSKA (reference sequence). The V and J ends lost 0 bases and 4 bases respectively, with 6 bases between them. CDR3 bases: TGCAGTGCTAGAGATCGGGTCTATGGCTACACCTTC. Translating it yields CSARDRVYGYTF.

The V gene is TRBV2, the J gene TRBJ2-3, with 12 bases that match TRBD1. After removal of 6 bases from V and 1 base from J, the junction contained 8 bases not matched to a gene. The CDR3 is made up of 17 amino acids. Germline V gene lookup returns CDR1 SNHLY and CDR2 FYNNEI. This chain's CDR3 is CASSDLGQGAGTDTQYF. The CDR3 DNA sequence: TGTGCCAGCAGCGACCTGGGACAGGGGGCAGGCACAGATACGCAGTATTTT. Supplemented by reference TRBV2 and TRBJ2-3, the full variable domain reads EPEVTQTPSHQVTQMGQEVILRCVPISNHLYFYWYRQILGQKVEFLVSFYNNEISEKSEIFDDQFSVERPDGSNFTLKIRSTKLEDSAMYFCASSDLGQGAGTDTQYFGPGTRLTVL.

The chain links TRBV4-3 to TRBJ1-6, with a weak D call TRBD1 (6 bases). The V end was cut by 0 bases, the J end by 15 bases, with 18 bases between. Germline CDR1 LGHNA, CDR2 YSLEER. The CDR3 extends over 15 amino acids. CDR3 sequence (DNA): TGCGCCAGCAGCCAAGAGAGGGGGATTTTTAGGCGCCTCCACTTT. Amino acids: CASSQERGIFRRLHF.

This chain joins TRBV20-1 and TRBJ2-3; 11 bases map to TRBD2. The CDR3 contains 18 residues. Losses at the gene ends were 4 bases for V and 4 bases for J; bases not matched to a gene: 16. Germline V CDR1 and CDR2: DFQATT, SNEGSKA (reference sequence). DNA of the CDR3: TGCAGTGCTATCTTCAGACTAGCGGGACTCGCGGCCCCAGATACGCAGTATTTT. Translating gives CSAIFRLAGLAAPDTQYF.

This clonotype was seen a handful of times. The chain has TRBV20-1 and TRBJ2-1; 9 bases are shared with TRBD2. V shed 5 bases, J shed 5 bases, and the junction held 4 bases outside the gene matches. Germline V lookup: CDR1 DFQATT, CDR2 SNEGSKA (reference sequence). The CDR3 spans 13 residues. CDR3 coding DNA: TGCAGTGCTGAAAGCGGGAGGAACAATGAGCAGTTCTTC. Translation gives CSAESGRNNEQFF.

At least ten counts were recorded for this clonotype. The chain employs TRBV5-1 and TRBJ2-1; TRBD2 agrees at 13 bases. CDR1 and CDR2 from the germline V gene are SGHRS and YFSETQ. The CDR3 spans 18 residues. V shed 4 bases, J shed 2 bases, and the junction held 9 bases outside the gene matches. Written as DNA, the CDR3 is TGCGCCAGCAGCCCGGGACTAGCGGGACCCGGGGCCTACAATGAGCAGTTCTTC. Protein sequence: CASSPGLAGPGAYNEQFF.

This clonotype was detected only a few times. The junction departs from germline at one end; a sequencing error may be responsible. DNA for the CDR3: TGCAGCGTTGTTGGGGAGGAGAGCCAGTACTTC. It specifies CSVVGEESQYF. The chain links TRBV29-1 to TRBJ2-5; possibly TRBD2 for D (6 bases). Germline V gene lookup returns CDR1 SQVTM and CDR2 ANQGSEA. The CDR3 has 11 amino acids.

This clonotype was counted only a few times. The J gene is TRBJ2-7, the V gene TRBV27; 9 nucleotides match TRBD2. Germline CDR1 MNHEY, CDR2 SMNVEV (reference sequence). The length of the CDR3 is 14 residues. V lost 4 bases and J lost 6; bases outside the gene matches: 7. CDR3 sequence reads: CASSSSGMLPEQYF. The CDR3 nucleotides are TGTGCCAGCAGTTCTAGCGGGATGTTGCCCGAGCAGTACTTC.

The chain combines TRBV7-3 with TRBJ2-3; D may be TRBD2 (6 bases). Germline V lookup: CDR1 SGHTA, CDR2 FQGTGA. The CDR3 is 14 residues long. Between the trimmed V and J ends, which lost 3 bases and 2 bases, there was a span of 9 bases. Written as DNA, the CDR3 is TGTGCCAGCAGCTTCGGAGGGGCCACAGATACGCAGTATTTT. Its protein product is CASSFGGATDTQYF.

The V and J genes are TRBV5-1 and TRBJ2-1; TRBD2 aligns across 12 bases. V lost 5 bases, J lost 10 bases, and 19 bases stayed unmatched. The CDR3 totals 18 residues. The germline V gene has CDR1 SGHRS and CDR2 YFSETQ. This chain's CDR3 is CASRGETSGRSPQWEQFF. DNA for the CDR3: TGCGCCAGCAGGGGAGAAACTAGCGGGAGGTCCCCCCAATGGGAGCAGTTCTTC.

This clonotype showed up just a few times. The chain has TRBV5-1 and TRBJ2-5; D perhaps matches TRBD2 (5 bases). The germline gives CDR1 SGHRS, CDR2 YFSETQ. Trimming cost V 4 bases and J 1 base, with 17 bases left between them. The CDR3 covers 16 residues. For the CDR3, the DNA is TGCGCCAGCAGCCCCGGTGAGCGGAACCCCCAAGAGACCCAGTACTTC. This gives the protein CASSPGERNPQETQYF.

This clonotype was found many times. CDR3 sequence reads: CASSLGGVTYEQYF. The CDR3 coding sequence is TGTGCCAGCAGCTTAGGGGGGGTCACCTACGAGCAGTACTTC. This chain links TRBV7-2 with TRBJ2-7; maybe TRBD2 (6 bases). This CDR3 region has 14 residues. CDR1 and CDR2 (germline): SGHTA, FQGNSA. V lost 1 base, J lost 2 bases, and 9 bases lay in between.